These 5 T cell receptor beta chains share one sample of origin, sequenced in a study of blood T cells in healthy people across ages. PCR was performed a second time for about 6 to 12 cycles using a sample-barcoded 5' primer and a J-beta primer mix. TCRdb re-called the 5' RACE reads with MiXCR, one entry per CDR3 protein. The repertoire has around 1,700,000 distinct CDR3 sequences, 28% of them found once; the top ten carry around 7.7%. The sequenced material came from blood. Source of these receptors: a woman in her 30s in good health.

The chain is built from TRBV27 and TRBJ2-1; unclear D gene. Trimming cost V 2 bases and J 0 bases, with 8 bases left between them. The length of the CDR3 is 15 residues. CDR1 and CDR2 from the germline V gene are MNHEY and SMNVEV (reference sequence). The CDR3 protein is CASSLPDYSYNEQFF. CDR3 coding DNA: TGTGCCAGCAGTTTACCAGATTACTCCTACAATGAGCAGTTCTTC.

This clonotype was found a few times. The rearrangement uses TRBV7-2 and TRBJ2-3; D is unclear. Between the trimmed V and J ends, which lost 4 bases and 9 bases, there was a span of 11 bases. Per germline, CDR1 SGHTA and CDR2 FQGNSA. The CDR3 runs to 12 residues. The CDR3 coding sequence is TGTGCCAGCAGCTCCCCCAAAGGGACGCAGTATTTT. It specifies CASSSPKGTQYF.

Turning to this clonotype: Being one base from a much bigger clone, this may be a read error. This chain connects TRBV5-6 to TRBJ2-1; D not certain. The end of the DNA fits TRBJ2-7 better, so the J call may be wrong. CDR3 length equals 13 residues. Germline CDR1 SGHDT, CDR2 YYEEEE. The CDR3 bases are TGTGCCAGCAGCTTTGGGGATCACAATGAGCAGTACTTC. It translates to CASSFGDHNEQYF.

This clonotype was detected only a few times. The V call is TRBV13, the J call TRBJ2-3; 8 nucleotides match TRBD2. Trimming took 3 bases from V and 0 from J; bases not matched to a gene: 8. Germline V gene sequence: CDR1 PRHDT, CDR2 FYEKMQ (reference sequence). This CDR3 has 17 residues. CDR3 nucleotide sequence: TGTGCCAGCAGCTTTCAGTGGCGGGGGGATAGCACAGATACGCAGTATTTT. It is translated as CASSFQWRGDSTDTQYF. The full variable domain, with the rest looked up from reference TRBV13 and TRBJ2-3, is AAGVIQSPRHLIKEKRETATLKCYPIPRHDTVYWYQQGPGQDPQFLISFYEKMQSDKGSIPDRFSAQQFSDYHSELNMSSLELGDSALYFCASSFQWRGDSTDTQYFGPGTRLTVL.

The table lists this clonotype with a few counts. The J gene is TRBJ2-1, the V gene TRBV27; D is perhaps TRBD2 (6 bases). This CDR3 region has 16 residues. Germline loops: CDR1 MNHEY, CDR2 SMNVEV (reference sequence). The V end lost 1 base, the J end lost 1 base, and 11 bases lay between the germline ends. CDR3 DNA sequence: TGTGCCAGCAGTTTATTCGGGGGAGCGTCCTACAATGAGCAGTTCTTC. It is translated as CASSLFGGASYNEQFF.